This T cell receptor beta chain was retrieved from a study of cytomegalovirus exposure and HLA in healthy donors. Whole-study results and caveats: Published work reported that the classifier diagnosed cytomegalovirus status with high specificity and sensitivity. Later on, an analysis showed TCR association rates differing by HLA locus, with DRB1 the most and HLA-C the fewest. Cytomegalovirus association was assigned to about 150 TCR beta chains. Earlier analysis found most TCR beta V segments productive about 87% or about 30% of the time.

Vbeta (60) and Jbeta (13) primers were used in the PCR. The repertoire was sequenced with immunoSEQ multiplex PCR; TCRdb's copy has only in-frame clones and lacks some. Seen here are 100,000 to 150,000 clones, over 60% observed once, and the top ten hold about 7.8%. This clone has more than one count but fewer than ten. What it binds is unknown. This CDR3 has 13 amino acids. Trimming removed 4 bases at V and 6 bases at J, with 10 bases between. Germline V gene lookup returns CDR1 SGHAT and CDR2 FQNNGV. The material sequenced was PBMCs. The chain is built from TRBV11-2 and TRBJ2-1, with no clear D. The receptor was isolated from a woman aged 40 to 50 in good health and CMV-seropositive. CDR3 loop: CASSSGPANEQFF. The CDR3 DNA sequence: TGTGCCAGCAGCTCAGGTCCGGCCAATGAGCAGTTCTTC.